This TCR beta chain appears in the sequencing data of a study of shared clonotypes between healthy human individuals. Study results and caveats: Around 5% of naive CD4 clonotypes were shared across several donors. The authors sampled blood alone, and tissue repertoires likely differ.

Sorted-subset replicate PCR reactions were performed with about 190 ng DNA, corresponding to tens of thousands of T cell genomes. Produced via immunoSEQ multiplex PCR; TCRdb's table is partial and in-frame only. The data show a few million clones, about 94% seen once. Trimming took 6 bases from V and 0 from J, leaving 12 bases between them. The CDR3 is 15 residues long. Germline CDR1 MNHEY, CDR2 SMNVEV (reference sequence). A word on this clone: What it binds is unknown.

V gene TRBV27 combines with J gene TRBJ1-5; D is perhaps TRBD1 (6 bases). Sequenced material: naive CD4+ T cells sorted from blood. Subset in this sample: CD45RA+ positively selected. This receptor was taken from a man younger than 35 in good health. The CDR3 region has the DNA TGTGCCAGCAGGGGGACAACATATAGCAATCAGCCCCAGCATTTT. Protein sequence: CASRGTTYSNQPQHF.